This T cell receptor (beta chain) was captured in a study of blood T cells in healthy people across ages. Overall study: The template switching approach captured approximately one barcoded beta molecule for every two T cells. Study findings and constraints: Measured against age, TCR beta diversity per million T cells decreased in a roughly linear manner.

A few counts support this clonotype. Its antigen is still unknown. The CDR3 runs 13 residues. Germline V lookup: CDR1 SGDLS, CDR2 YYNGEE. V lost 0 bases to trimming and J lost 4 bases, with 6 bases between them. Combining a sample-barcoded 5' primer with a J-beta primer mix, a second PCR ran for about 7 to 11 cycles. TCRdb re-derived calls from the 5' RACE reads in MiXCR, one entry per CDR3 protein. The profile covers hundreds of thousands of distinct CDR3 sequences, with roughly 50% appearing a single time and under 35% taken by the ten largest. The chain is built from TRBV9 and TRBJ2-3; D is uncertain. The sequenced sample was blood. The clonotype comes from a woman in her fifties or sixties in good health. The CDR3 DNA reads TGTGCCAGCAGCGTAGTGGGTTCAGATACGCAGTATTTT. Its protein is CASSVVGSDTQYF.